This T cell receptor beta chain was documented in a study of identifying expanded T cells in peripheral blood. The length of the CDR3 is 14 residues. Germline-derived CDR1 and CDR2 are SGHTA and FQGNSA. Trimming stripped 4 bases from V and 2 bases from J, with 10 bases between. TCRdb's copy holds only in-frame clones and misses some; the assay was immunoSEQ multiplex PCR. The profile shows 90,000 to 95,000 clones, approximately 88% of them singletons. Healthy donors had no documented immune events, such as infections, while sampled. The TCR sequence derives from a person aged 18-70 years in good health. This chain links TRBV7-2 with TRBJ2-3, with a tentative D call TRBD2 (5 bases). What was sequenced was blood. CDR3 nucleotide sequence: TGTGCCAGCAGCTCCCTAGCCGACACAGATACGCAGTATTTT. This gives the protein CASSSLADTDTQYF.